The 2 T cell receptor beta chains given below trace back to one sample, sequenced in a study of blood T cells in healthy people across ages. Together with a sample-barcoded 5' primer, a J-beta primer mix was included in a second PCR lasting about 7 to 11 cycles. Each CDR3 protein gets one entry after TCRdb re-called the 5' RACE reads with MiXCR. This sample carries approximately 600,000 distinct CDR3 sequences, roughly 50% of them seen once, and the ten largest clones take about two fifths. The material sequenced was blood. These receptor sequences come from a man aged 55-75 years in good health.

This chain connects TRBV5-6 to TRBJ2-4; D uncertain. Germline CDR1 reads SGHDT; CDR2 reads YYEEEE. The CDR3 length is 14 residues. Deletions cut 0 bases from V and 5 bases from J, with 9 bases between. The CDR3 DNA sequence: TGTGCCAGCAGCTTGGTTCAGATACAAAACATTCAGTACTTC. As protein: CASSLVQIQNIQYF.

The table lists this clonotype with a few counts. This chain uses TRBV29-1 with TRBJ1-4; perhaps TRBD1 as D (5 bases). The V gene lost 2 bases and the J gene lost 8 bases, with 12 bases spanning the gap. CDR3 length: 13 amino acids. Germline CDR1 SQVTM, CDR2 ANQGSEA. Written as DNA, the CDR3 is TGCAGCGTTGAAACCGGGACGGGGGAAAAACTGTTTTTT. Its protein is CSVETGTGEKLFF. Filled out from reference TRBV29-1 and TRBJ1-4, the complete variable domain reads SAVISQKPSRDICQRGTSLTIQCQVDSQVTMMFWYRQQPGQSLTLIATANQGSEATYESGFVIDKFPISRPNLTFSTLTVSNMSPEDSSIYLCSVETGTGEKLFFGSGTQLSVL.